This TCR beta chain comes out of a study of shared clonotypes between healthy human individuals. None of the donors, who were healthy HIV-negative adults, had recently had acute infections or vaccinations. The CDR3 extends over 16 amino acids. V was pared by 1 base and J by 0 bases, with 14 bases between. Germline-derived CDR1 and CDR2 are SGDLS and YYNGEE. In its sample, this clone was seen a few times. Genomic DNA (from each subset) was split evenly across several immunoSEQ plates. The assay was immunoSEQ multiplex PCR, and TCRdb's table has in-frame clones only and misses some. The sample carries under 850,000 clones, just under 75% recorded once.

The V gene is TRBV9, the J gene TRBJ2-7; D is tentatively TRBD1 or TRBD2 (5 bases each). This receptor was taken from a woman in her 30s in good health. Sequencing was performed on memory CD4+ T cells sorted from blood. Stated subset: CD45RA-negative fraction. The CDR3 coding sequence is TGTGCCAGCAGCGTAAGTGGGACGGTGAGCTCCTACGAGCAGTACTTC. Translation: CASSVSGTVSSYEQYF.